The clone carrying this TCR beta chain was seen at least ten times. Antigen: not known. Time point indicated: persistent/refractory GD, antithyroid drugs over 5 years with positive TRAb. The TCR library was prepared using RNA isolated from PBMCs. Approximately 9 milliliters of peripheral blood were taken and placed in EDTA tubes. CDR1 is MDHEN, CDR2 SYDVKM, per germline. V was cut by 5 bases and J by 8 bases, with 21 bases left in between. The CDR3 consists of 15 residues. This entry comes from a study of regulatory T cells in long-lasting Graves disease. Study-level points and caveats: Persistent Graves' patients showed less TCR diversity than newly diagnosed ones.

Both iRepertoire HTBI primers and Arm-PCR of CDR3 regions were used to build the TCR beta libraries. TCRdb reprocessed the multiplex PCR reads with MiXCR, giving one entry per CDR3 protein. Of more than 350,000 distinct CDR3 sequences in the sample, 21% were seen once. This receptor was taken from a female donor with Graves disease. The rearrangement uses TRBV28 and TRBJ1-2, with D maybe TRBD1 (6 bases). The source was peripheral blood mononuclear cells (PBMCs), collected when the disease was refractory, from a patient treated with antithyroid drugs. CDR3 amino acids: CASSPYRGQGWGYTF. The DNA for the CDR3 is TGTGCCAGCAGTCCCTACCGGGGGCAGGGTTGGGGCTACACCTTC.